This entry lists 27 T cell receptor beta chains sequenced from one sample in a study of blood T cells in healthy people across ages. Through a sample-barcoded 5' primer and a J-beta primer mix, a second PCR was run for about 6 to 12 cycles. TCRdb itself ran the 5' RACE reads through MiXCR, one entry per CDR3 protein. The sample carries hundreds of thousands of distinct CDR3 sequences, 45% to 50% recorded once. Sequencing input: blood. The receptors derive from a woman aged 55-69 years in good health.

This clonotype was recorded at least ten times. The genes are TRBV28 and TRBJ1-5; D is unresolved. The CDR3 is 13 residues long. Trimming removed 6 bases at V and 3 bases at J, with 9 bases between. The germline gives CDR1 MDHEN, CDR2 SYDVKM. In DNA, the CDR3 is TGTGCCAGCAGCCTACTAAACAATCAGCCCCAGCATTTT. Its protein product is CASSLLNNQPQHF.

The gene calls are TRBV21-1 and TRBJ2-5; the table's D call, TRBD2, has no DNA check behind it. The J call may be faulty, since TRBJ2-7 better matches the DNA end. TRBV21-1 constitutes a pseudogene. The CDR3 has 15 residues. CDR3 sequence: CASSLVAGGHYEQYF. CDR3 nucleotide sequence: TGTGCCAGCAGCTTGGTAGCGGGAGGGCACTACGAGCAGTACTTC.

The chain has TRBV20-1 and TRBJ1-5; no clear D gene. CDR1 and CDR2 from the germline V gene are DFQATT and SNEGSKA (reference sequence). The CDR3 consists of 12 residues. The V end lost 0 bases, the J end lost 5 bases, and 5 bases lay between the germline ends. CDR3 sequence (DNA): TGCAGTGCTAGAGATGGGGATCAGCCCCAGCATTTT. It encodes CSARDGDQPQHF.

The chain carries TRBV6-2 or TRBV6-3 and TRBJ1-1; no clear D gene. The V end lost 6 bases, the J end lost 4 bases, and 9 bases lay between the germline ends. Germline CDR1 MNHEY, CDR2 SVGEGT. The CDR3 is 12 residues long. This CDR3 is CASSRWVTEAFF. Here the CDR3 DNA reads TGTGCCAGCAGCAGGTGGGTCACTGAAGCTTTCTTT.

V usage is TRBV10-3 and J usage is TRBJ2-1, with TRBD1 identical over 10 bases. The CDR3 has 16 residues. From germline, CDR1 is ENHRY and CDR2 SYGVKD. The V segment lost 0 bases and the J segment 9 bases; nucleotides outside the gene matches: 8. CDR3 sequence reads: CAISESGPGQGTEQFF. The CDR3 DNA sequence: TGTGCCATCAGTGAGTCGGGTCCGGGACAGGGGACTGAGCAGTTCTTC.

The rearrangement uses TRBV4-3 and TRBJ2-7; TRBD2 agrees at 8 bases. J was trimmed by 2 bases and V by 0 bases; bases with no gene match: 9. CDR1 and CDR2 from the germline V gene are LGHNA and YSLEER. This CDR3 is 17 amino acids long. Here the CDR3 reads CASSQDTTSGGTYEQYF. DNA of the CDR3: TGCGCCAGCAGCCAAGATACTACGTCGGGAGGGACCTACGAGCAGTACTTC.

This clonotype appeared many times. The chain's CDR3 is CASSNRRQETQYF. In nucleotides, the CDR3 is TGTGCCAGCTCAAACAGGAGGCAAGAGACCCAGTACTTC. This rearrangement joins TRBV18 to TRBJ2-5, with D possibly called TRBD1 or TRBD2 (5 bases each). The CDR3 contains 13 residues. Trimming took 5 bases from V and 2 from J, leaving 9 bases between them. The germline V gene encodes CDR1 KGHSH and CDR2 LQKENI. Filled out from reference TRBV18 and TRBJ2-5, the complete variable domain reads NAGVMQNPRHLVRRRGQEARLRCSPMKGHSHVYWYRQLPEEGLKFMVYLQKENIIDESGMPKERFSAEFPKEGPSILRIQQVVRGDSAAYFCASSNRRQETQYFGPGTRLLVL.

This clonotype was seen a handful of times. This chain connects TRBV7-3 to TRBJ2-1; TRBD2 might be the D (5 bases). The length of the CDR3 is 14 residues. Deletions cut 2 bases from V and 7 bases from J, with 12 bases between. Germline V gene sequence: CDR1 SGHTA, CDR2 FQGTGA. CDR3 in amino acids: CASSLGGLKNEQFF. The DNA for the CDR3 is TGTGCCAGCAGCTTAGGCGGGCTGAAAAATGAGCAGTTCTTC. Full variable domain (missing parts from reference TRBV7-3 and TRBJ2-1): GAGVSQTPSNKVTEKGKYVELRCDPISGHTALYWYRQSLGQGPEFLIYFQGTGAADDSGLPNDRFFAVRPEGSVSTLKIQRTERGDSAVYLCASSLGGLKNEQFFGPGTRLTVL.

This clonotype was picked up a small number of times. The gene calls are TRBV20-1 and TRBJ2-4, with 7 bases identical to TRBD1. Trimming at V came to 3 bases and at J to 15 bases, leaving 11 bases not matched to a gene. CDR1 is DFQATT and CDR2 is SNEGSKA in the germline V gene (reference sequence). The CDR3 is 12 amino acids. DNA for the CDR3: TGCAGTGCTAGGGGGGACAGAGGTTTTTCGTACTTC. This codes for CSARGDRGFSYF.

The chain uses TRBV20-1 and TRBJ1-1, with no clear D. V shed 1 base and J shed 7 bases, with 7 bases lying between them. In germline, CDR1 is DFQATT, CDR2 SNEGSKA (reference sequence). The CDR3 runs 11 residues. The CDR3 DNA sequence: TGCAGTGCTAGAGGCGACAATGAAGCTTTCTTT. Protein product: CSARGDNEAFF.

The chain carries TRBV6-2 or TRBV6-3 and TRBJ2-1; 9 bases are shared with TRBD2. The junction had 6 bases not matched to a gene; V was cut back by 6 bases and J by 6 bases. CDR1 is MNHEY and CDR2 is SVGEGT in the germline V gene. This CDR3 is 14 amino acids long. The CDR3 is CASRLAGEPNEQFF. CDR3 in DNA: TGTGCCAGCAGACTAGCGGGCGAGCCCAATGAGCAGTTCTTC.

The chain employs TRBV4-3 and TRBJ1-2, with a tentative D call TRBD1 (6 bases). V lost 0 bases and J 0 bases, leaving 17 bases between the germline ends. CDR1 is LGHNA, CDR2 YSLEER, per germline. This CDR3 region has 18 residues. In nucleotides, the CDR3 is TGCGCCAGCAGCCAAGACGTACCAGGGGAAAGGTCTAACTATGGCTACACCTTC. Protein product: CASSQDVPGERSNYGYTF.

This clonotype was seen a few times. The chain combines TRBV23-1 with TRBJ2-7; 11 bases line up with TRBD2. TRBV23-1 is an ORF, with its function uncertain. The trim removed 3 bases at V and 3 bases at J, leaving 7 bases unmatched. The CDR3 has 16 amino acids. As DNA, the CDR3 is TGCGCCAGCAGTCATCCGCCTAGCGGGAGGATCTACGAGCAGTACTTC. Protein sequence: CASSHPPSGRIYEQYF.

A few counts support this clonotype. The chain links TRBV5-1 to TRBJ2-1; D remains unclear. Trimming took 0 bases from V and 3 from J, leaving 7 bases between them. CDR1 and CDR2 from the germline V gene are SGHRS and YFSETQ. This CDR3 comprises 14 residues. CDR3 nucleotides: TGCGCCAGCAGCTTGGGTCAGCTCTACAATGAGCAGTTCTTC. Translated: CASSLGQLYNEQFF.

This clonotype showed up many times. This sequence joins TRBV20-1 and TRBJ1-5; TRBD1 agrees at 7 bases. The V gene's germline CDR1 is DFQATT and CDR2 SNEGSKA (reference sequence). CDR3 length equals 18 residues. V was pared by 1 base and J by 0 bases, with 12 bases of the junction left unmatched. The CDR3 region is CSARVLAGGTDSNQPQHF. In nucleotides, the CDR3 is TGCAGTGCTAGAGTTCTGGCGGGGGGGACAGATAGCAATCAGCCCCAGCATTTT.

This chain joins TRBV5-1 and TRBJ2-7; TRBD2 is a possible D gene (5 bases). Looked up from germline, CDR1 is SGHRS and CDR2 is YFSETQ. The V end lost 4 bases, the J end lost 2 bases, and 16 bases lay between the germline ends. The CDR3 is made up of 15 amino acids. The CDR3 spells CASSLGSTFTYEQYF. The CDR3 DNA reads TGCGCCAGCAGCCTGGGGAGCACGTTTACCTACGAGCAGTACTTC.

This clonotype was counted at least ten times. The rearrangement joins TRBV7-2 to TRBJ2-1; the D is unclear. The CDR3 spans 15 residues. Germline V CDR1 and CDR2: SGHTA, FQGNSA. Trimming took 3 bases from V and 5 from J, leaving 14 bases between them. DNA of the CDR3: TGTGCCAGCAGCTTGTACAGTTCGGTAAACAATGAGCAGTTCTTC. Translating gives CASSLYSSVNNEQFF.

The chain has TRBV5-1 and TRBJ1-1; D is perhaps TRBD1 (6 bases). CDR1 SGHRS and CDR2 YFSETQ come from the germline V gene. V gave up 0 bases and J gave up 1 base, with 10 bases separating them. This CDR3 region has 15 residues. Here the CDR3 reads CASSLAGTPNTEAFF. CDR3 nucleotides: TGCGCCAGCAGCTTGGCCGGGACACCGAACACTGAAGCTTTCTTT.

This clonotype was seen a few times. The chain recombines TRBV29-1 with TRBJ1-1; D gene ambiguous. The germline CDR1 and CDR2 sequences are SQVTM and ANQGSEA. The ends were cut back, 0 bases at V and 9 bases at J, with 11 bases in the middle. This CDR3 spans 12 amino acids. This CDR3 is CSVEDSPEKAFF. The CDR3 region has the DNA TGCAGCGTTGAAGATTCGCCGGAGAAAGCTTTCTTT.

This clonotype was detected a few times. The J gene is TRBJ2-5, the V gene TRBV5-6; possible D gene TRBD1, 5 bases. This CDR3 has 14 residues. Looked up from germline, CDR1 is SGHDT and CDR2 is YYEEEE. The V end was cut by 1 base, the J end by 9 bases, with 16 bases between. CDR3 loop: CASSLMGRLGPQYF. The CDR3 DNA is TGTGCCAGCAGCTTGATGGGCAGGTTGGGGCCCCAGTACTTC.

The chain carries TRBV20-1 and TRBJ1-5; 8 nucleotides agree with TRBD1. Germline V lookup: CDR1 DFQATT, CDR2 SNEGSKA (reference sequence). This CDR3 region has 13 residues. With V trimmed by 6 bases and J by 4 bases, 5 bases remained unmatched. This chain's CDR3 is CSAQDRGNQPQHF. CDR3 coding DNA: TGCAGTGCCCAAGACAGGGGTAATCAGCCCCAGCATTTT.

The chain recombines TRBV20-1 with TRBJ2-5, with 9 positions matching TRBD2. This CDR3 has 12 amino acids. The V segment lost 5 bases and the J segment 5 bases; nucleotides outside the gene matches: 3. CDR1 is DFQATT and CDR2 is SNEGSKA in the germline V gene (reference sequence). The CDR3 loop is CSAWTSEETQYF. Written as DNA, the CDR3 is TGCAGTGCTTGGACTAGCGAGGAGACCCAGTACTTC.

This clonotype was counted a single time. The chain couples TRBV27 to TRBJ2-5, with 9 positions matching TRBD1. CDR1 MNHEY and CDR2 SMNVEV come from the germline V gene (reference sequence). The V gene end was trimmed by 6 bases and the J gene end by 5 bases; junction bases not matched to a gene: 7. This CDR3 spans 14 amino acids. CDR3 nucleotides: TGTGCCAGCAGGATTTGGGACAGGGACGAGACCCAGTACTTC. Encoded protein: CASRIWDRDETQYF.

The chain couples TRBV20-1 to TRBJ1-2; no firm D call. This CDR3 comprises 13 residues. Looked up from germline, CDR1 is DFQATT and CDR2 is SNEGSKA (reference sequence). Trimming left V 6 bases short and J 8 bases short, with 19 bases between. CDR3 sequence (DNA): TGCAGTGCGGCGGACTTTCTGGTTAGGGGCTACACCTTC. It yields the protein CSAADFLVRGYTF.

The sample holds one count of this clonotype. V is TRBV9 and J is TRBJ2-1, with a tentative D call TRBD2 (5 bases). V was clipped by 4 bases and J by 1 base, with 15 bases between them. Germline CDR1 and CDR2: SGDLS and YYNGEE. CDR3 length: 16 residues. CDR3 bases: TGTGCCAGCAGCTCTCGCTCGGACTGGTCCTACAATGAGCAGTTCTTC. Protein: CASSSRSDWSYNEQFF.

This clonotype was recorded at least ten times. The genes are TRBV29-1 and TRBJ2-7; no definite D call. CDR3 length: 11 amino acids. CDR1 SQVTM and CDR2 ANQGSEA come from the germline V gene. Trimming cost V 3 bases and J 1 base, with 4 bases left between them. CDR3 in DNA: TGCAGCGTTGAGACGTCCTACGAGCAGTACTTC. It is translated as CSVETSYEQYF.

The CDR3 sequence: CSAVTGQGTNEQFF. CDR3 DNA sequence: TGCAGTGCTGTTACGGGACAGGGCACCAATGAGCAGTTCTTC. V is TRBV20-1 and J is TRBJ2-1; 9 bases are a match to TRBD1. The CDR3 sequence is 14 residues long. CDR1 is DFQATT, CDR2 SNEGSKA, per germline (reference sequence). Trimming at V came to 5 bases and at J to 6 bases, leaving 8 bases not matched to a gene.